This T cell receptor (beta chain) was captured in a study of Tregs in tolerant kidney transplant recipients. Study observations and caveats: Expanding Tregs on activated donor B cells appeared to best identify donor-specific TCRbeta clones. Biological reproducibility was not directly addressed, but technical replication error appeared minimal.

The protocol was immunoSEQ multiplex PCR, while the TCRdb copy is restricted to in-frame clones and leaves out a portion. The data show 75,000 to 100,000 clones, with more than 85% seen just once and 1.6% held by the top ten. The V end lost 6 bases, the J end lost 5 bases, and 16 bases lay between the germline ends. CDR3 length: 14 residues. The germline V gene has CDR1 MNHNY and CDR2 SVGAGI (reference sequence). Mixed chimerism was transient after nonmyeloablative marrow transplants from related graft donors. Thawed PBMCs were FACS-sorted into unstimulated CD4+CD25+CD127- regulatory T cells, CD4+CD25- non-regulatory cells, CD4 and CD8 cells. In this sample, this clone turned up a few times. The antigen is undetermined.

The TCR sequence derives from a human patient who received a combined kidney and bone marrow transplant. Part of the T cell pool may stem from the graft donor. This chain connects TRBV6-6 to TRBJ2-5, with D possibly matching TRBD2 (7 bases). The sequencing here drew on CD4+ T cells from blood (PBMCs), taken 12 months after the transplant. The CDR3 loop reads CASRRRGGGETQYF. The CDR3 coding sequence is TGTGCCAGCAGGCGGCGGGGAGGGGGGGAGACCCAGTACTTC.